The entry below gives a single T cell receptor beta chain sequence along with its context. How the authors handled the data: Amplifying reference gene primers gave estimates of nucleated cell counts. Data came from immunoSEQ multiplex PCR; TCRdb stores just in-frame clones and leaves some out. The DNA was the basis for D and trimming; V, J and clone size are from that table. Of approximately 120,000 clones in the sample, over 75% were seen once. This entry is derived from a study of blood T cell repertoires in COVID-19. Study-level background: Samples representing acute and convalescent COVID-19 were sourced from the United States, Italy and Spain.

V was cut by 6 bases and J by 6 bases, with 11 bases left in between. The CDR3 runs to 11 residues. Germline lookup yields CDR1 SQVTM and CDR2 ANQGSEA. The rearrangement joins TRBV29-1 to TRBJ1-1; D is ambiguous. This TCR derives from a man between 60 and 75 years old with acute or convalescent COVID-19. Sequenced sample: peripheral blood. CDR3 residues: CSVSENAEAFF. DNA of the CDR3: TGCAGCGTATCAGAAAACGCTGAAGCTTTCTTT.